The subject of this entry is one T cell receptor (beta chain). Its antigen remains unidentified. V lost 0 bases and J lost 0, with 9 bases in between. Germline V gene sequence: CDR1 SGHNT, CDR2 YENEEA. The CDR3 consists of 16 residues. Profiling relied on immunoSEQ multiplex PCR, and the TCRdb table lists in-frame clones only, not all of them. The data hold approximately 21,000 clones, with roughly 88% observed a single time. The data belong to a study of OX40 agonist ivuxolimab in advanced cancers. Study-level results: Normalized T-cell clonal expansion was also low in a subset of nonresponders.

The receptor was isolated from an adult with an advanced solid tumor such as melanoma, head and neck, liver or kidney cancer. The chain has TRBV11-3 and TRBJ2-1; D is uncertain. Sequenced here: CD4+ or CD8+ T cells sorted from blood, sampled in a trial of the OX40 agonist ivuxolimab. The CDR3: CASSLDRRSSYNEQFF. The CDR3 nucleotides read TGTGCCAGCAGCTTAGATAGACGGAGCTCCTACAATGAGCAGTTCTTC.